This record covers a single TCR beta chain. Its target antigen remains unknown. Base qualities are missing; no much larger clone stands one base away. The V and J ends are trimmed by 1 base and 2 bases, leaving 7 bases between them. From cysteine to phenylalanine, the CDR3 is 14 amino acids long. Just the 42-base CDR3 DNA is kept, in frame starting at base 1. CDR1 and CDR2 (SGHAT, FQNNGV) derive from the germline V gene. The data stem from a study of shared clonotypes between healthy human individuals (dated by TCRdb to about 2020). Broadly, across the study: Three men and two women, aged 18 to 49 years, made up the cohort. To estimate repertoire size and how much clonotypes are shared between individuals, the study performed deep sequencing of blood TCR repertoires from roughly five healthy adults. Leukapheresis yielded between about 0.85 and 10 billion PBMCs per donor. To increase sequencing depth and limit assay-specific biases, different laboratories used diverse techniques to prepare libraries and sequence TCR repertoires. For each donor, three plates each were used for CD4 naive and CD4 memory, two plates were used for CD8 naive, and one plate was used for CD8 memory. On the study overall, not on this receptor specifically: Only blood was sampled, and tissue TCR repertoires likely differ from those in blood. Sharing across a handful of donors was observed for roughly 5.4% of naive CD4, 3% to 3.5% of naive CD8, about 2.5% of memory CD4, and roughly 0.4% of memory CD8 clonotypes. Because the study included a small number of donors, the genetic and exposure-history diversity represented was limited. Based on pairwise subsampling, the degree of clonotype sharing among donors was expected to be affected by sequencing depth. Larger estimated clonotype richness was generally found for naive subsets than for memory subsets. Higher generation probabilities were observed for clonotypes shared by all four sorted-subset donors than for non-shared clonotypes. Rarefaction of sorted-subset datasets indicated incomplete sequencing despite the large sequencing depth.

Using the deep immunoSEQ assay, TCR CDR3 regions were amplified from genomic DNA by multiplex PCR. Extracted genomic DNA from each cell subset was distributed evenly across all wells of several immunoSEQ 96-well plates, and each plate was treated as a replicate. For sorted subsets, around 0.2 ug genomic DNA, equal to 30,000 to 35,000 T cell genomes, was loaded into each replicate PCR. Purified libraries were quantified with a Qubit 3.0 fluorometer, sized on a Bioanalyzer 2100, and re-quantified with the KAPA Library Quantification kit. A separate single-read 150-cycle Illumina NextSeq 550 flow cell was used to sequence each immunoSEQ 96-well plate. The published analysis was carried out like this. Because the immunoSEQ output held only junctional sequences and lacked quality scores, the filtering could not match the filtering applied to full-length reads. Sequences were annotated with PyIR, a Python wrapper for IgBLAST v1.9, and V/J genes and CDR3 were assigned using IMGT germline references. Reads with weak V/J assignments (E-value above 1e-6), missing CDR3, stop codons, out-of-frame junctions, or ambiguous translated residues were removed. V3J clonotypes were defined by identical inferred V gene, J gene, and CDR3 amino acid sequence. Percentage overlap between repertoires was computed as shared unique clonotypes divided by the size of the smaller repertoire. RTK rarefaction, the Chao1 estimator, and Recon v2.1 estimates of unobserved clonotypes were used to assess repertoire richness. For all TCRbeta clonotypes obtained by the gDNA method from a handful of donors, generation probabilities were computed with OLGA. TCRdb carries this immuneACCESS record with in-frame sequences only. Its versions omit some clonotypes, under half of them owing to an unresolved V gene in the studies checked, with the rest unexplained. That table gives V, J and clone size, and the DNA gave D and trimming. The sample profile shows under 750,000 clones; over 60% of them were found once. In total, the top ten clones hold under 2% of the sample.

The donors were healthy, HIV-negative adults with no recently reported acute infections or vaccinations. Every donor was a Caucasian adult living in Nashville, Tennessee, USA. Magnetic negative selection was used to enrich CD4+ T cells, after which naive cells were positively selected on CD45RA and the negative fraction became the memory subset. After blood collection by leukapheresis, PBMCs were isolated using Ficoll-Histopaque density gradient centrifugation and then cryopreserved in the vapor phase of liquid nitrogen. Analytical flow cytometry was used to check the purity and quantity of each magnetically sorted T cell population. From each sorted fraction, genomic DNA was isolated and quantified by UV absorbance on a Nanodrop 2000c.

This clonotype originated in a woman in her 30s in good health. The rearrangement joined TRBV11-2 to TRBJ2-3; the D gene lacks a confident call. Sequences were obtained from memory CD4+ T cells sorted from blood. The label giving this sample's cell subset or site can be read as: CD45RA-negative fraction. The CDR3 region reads CASSLGRDTDTQYF. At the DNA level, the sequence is TGTGCCAGCAGCTTAGGTAGGGACACAGATACGCAGTATTTT.